This T cell receptor (beta chain) was observed in a study of blood T cell repertoires in COVID-19 (TCRdb year 2020). Some background on the complete study: Collaborator samples came from the United States, Italy and Spain and covered acute and convalescent phases of COVID-19. The material from the prospective study consisted of cDNA or gDNA derived from T cells, B-cell-depleted T cells, or PBMCs. Deeply sampled blood TCRbeta repertoires from subjects exposed to, actively infected with, or recovered from COVID-19 were included in the dataset. The repertoires were released in a freely available public database meant as a resource for research on the immune response to SARS-CoV-2. Samples were obtained from the ongoing ImmuneRACE study (first 160 participants) and from about 1,300 subjects provided by 6 global collaborators. The sample metadata nearly always contained a de-identified subject ID, COVID-19 status, age in years and sex. HLA class I and class II types, where available, came from metadata supplied by the sample provider rather than from assay-based typing.

The study at large found these results: Clinical and demographic metadata were provided uncurated, with the amount varying by source and participant.

Remarks on this clone: There is no known antigen for this receptor. No quality values exist for individual bases; no much larger clone is one base distant.

TCRbeta CDR3 regions were amplified from genomic DNA by means of the immunoSEQ Assay, a bias-controlled multiplex PCR. As for the authors' bioinformatics: The number of nucleated cells in each sample was estimated from the amplification of reference gene primers within the assay. To quantify the absolute abundance of each unique TCRbeta CDR3 rearrangement, sequence reads were collapsed and filtered. For each sample, productive Simpson clonality was calculated as the square root of Simpson's diversity index over productive rearrangements. This immuneACCESS table, as held by TCRdb, lists in-frame sequences with V and J called but not all clones. Of the missing ones, under half trace to an unresolved V gene in checked studies; the others have no known cause. From that table come the V and J calls and clone size; the DNA was used to work out D and trimming. Here the sample has 99,000 or so clones; 65% to 85% occur a single time. The biggest ten clones account for 2% of the sample.

At the junction V is shortened by 2 bases and J by 2 bases, with 9 bases in between. The germline V gene gives CDR1 as MDHEN and CDR2 as SYDVKM. The CDR3 runs 14 residues from the cysteine to the phenylalanine. Kept here is only the CDR3 DNA, which spans 42 bases and is read in frame from base 1. Whole blood was collected in K2EDTA tubes by collaborating institutions according to the institutions' own protocols. For TCRbeta analysis, collaborators shipped samples as frozen whole blood, isolated PBMCs, or DNA extracted from either of those sample types. This sequence uses TRBV28 and TRBJ1-2; the D gene remains uncertain. The clonotype was recovered from a man in his 70s with active or convalescent COVID-19. The sample consisted of peripheral blood. The bases read TGTGCCAGCAGTTTAGGCGGTCAGAACTATGGCTACACCTTC. It specifies CASSLGGQNYGYTF.